Following are 22 T cell receptor beta chains from one sample sequenced in a study of T-cell reconstitution after alpha-beta-depleted transplantation in children. The TCRbeta library incorporated unique molecular identifiers. In TCRdb, the PCR reads were re-called with MiXCR into one record per CDR3 protein. The sample has some 340,000 distinct CDR3 sequences, approximately 10% seen once. Material: PBMCs from the stem cell graft donor, obtained from the stem cell graft. The receptors were gathered from a human donor who donated a stem cell graft to a child with acute lymphoblastic leukemia.

There are many counts of this clonotype. The CDR3 loop reads CASSLDSFGELFF. DNA for the CDR3: TGTGCCAGCAGCTTAGATTCATTCGGGGAGCTGTTTTTT. This chain links TRBV7-2 with TRBJ2-2; D ambiguous. Trimming took 1 base from V and 7 from J, leaving 7 bases between them. The CDR3 runs to 13 residues. CDR1 and CDR2 from the germline V gene are SGHTA and FQGNSA.

This clonotype was detected only a few times. The chain is built from TRBV27 and TRBJ2-5, with 15 bases that match TRBD2. The CDR3 loop spans 14 amino acids. The V gene end was trimmed by 6 bases and the J gene end by 4 bases; junction bases not matched to a gene: 0. Germline values: CDR1 MNHEY, CDR2 SMNVEV (reference sequence). The CDR3 region has the DNA TGTGCCAGCAGGGGACTAGCGGGAGGAGAGACCCAGTACTTC. It specifies CASRGLAGGETQYF.

V and J are TRBV7-2 and TRBJ1-2; 7 bases are shared with TRBD1. The CDR3 has 15 residues. The germline V gene encodes CDR1 SGHTA and CDR2 FQGNSA. The trim removed 2 bases at V and 3 bases at J, leaving 6 bases unmatched. CDR3 in DNA: TGTGCCAGCAGCTTACGAGGGGGCCAGGACTATGGCTACACCTTC. This codes for CASSLRGGQDYGYTF.

This clonotype has at least ten counts. This chain uses TRBV4-3 with TRBJ2-1; 10 bases align to TRBD2. Germline lookup yields CDR1 LGHNA and CDR2 YSLEER. CDR3 size: 17 residues. V lost 0 bases and J lost 7; bases outside the gene matches: 9. DNA of the CDR3: TGCGCCAGCAGCCAAGACCTATCTAGCGGGGGACTTAATGAGCAGTTCTTC. Amino acid sequence: CASSQDLSSGGLNEQFF.

This chain uses TRBV11-2 with TRBJ2-1; D unresolved. CDR3 size: 12 residues. V was cut by 5 bases and J by 9 bases, with 11 bases left in between. Looked up from germline, CDR1 is SGHAT and CDR2 is FQNNGV. In DNA, the CDR3 is TGTGCCAGCAGCGGACGAAAAGCTGAGCAGTTCTTC. As protein: CASSGRKAEQFF.

This clonotype was seen a handful of times. The rearrangement uses TRBV5-1 and TRBJ1-1; D perhaps matches TRBD1 (6 bases). Deletions cut 0 bases from V and 4 bases from J, with 13 bases between. The CDR3 totals 15 residues. Germline V lookup: CDR1 SGHRS, CDR2 YFSETQ. The CDR3 DNA reads as TGCGCCAGCAGCTTGGATCCGGGGGCGGTCACTGAAGCTTTCTTT. It specifies CASSLDPGAVTEAFF.

The rearrangement joins TRBV12-3 or TRBV12-4 to TRBJ2-5; 7 bases align to TRBD2. The length of the CDR3 is 15 residues. V was clipped by 5 bases and J by 5 bases; unmatched bases: 11. The CDR3 nucleotides are TGTGCCAGCAGTGCCGTGACGGGAGGCGCGGAGACCCAGTACTTC. Its protein product is CASSAVTGGAETQYF.

This clonotype came up once. Its ends do not fully match the called genes, so a read error is possible. The chain recombines TRBV7-2 with TRBJ2-7, with a weak D call TRBD2 (6 bases). The CDR3 sequence is 13 residues long. Germline CDR1 is SGHTA and CDR2 is FQGNSA. CDR3: CPSSLGGLREQYF. DNA of the CDR3: TGTCCCAGCAGCTTGGGGGGATTGAGGGAGCAGTACTTC.

The table lists this clonotype with a few counts. The rearrangement links TRBV5-6 to TRBJ1-2, with 8 bases lining up with TRBD1. Losses at the gene ends were 4 bases for V and 6 bases for J; bases not matched to a gene: 2. From germline, CDR1 is SGHDT and CDR2 YYEEEE. The CDR3 runs to 12 residues. The CDR3 spells CASSGQGNGYTF. The CDR3 DNA follows: TGTGCCAGCAGCGGACAGGGCAATGGCTACACCTTC.

The chain has TRBV12-3 or TRBV12-4 and TRBJ1-2; D is unresolved. The CDR3 runs to 14 residues. V lost 2 bases and J lost 6, with 13 bases in between. CDR3: CASSLNIRANGYTF. In DNA, the CDR3 is TGTGCCAGCAGTTTAAATATTCGGGCTAATGGCTACACCTTC.

This clonotype was seen repeatedly, ten times or more. The chain recombines TRBV20-1 with TRBJ2-3; 11 nucleotides match TRBD2. Germline assignment: CDR1 DFQATT and CDR2 SNEGSKA (reference sequence). There are 15 residues in the CDR3. V lost 3 bases and J lost 2; bases outside the gene matches: 4. CDR3 amino acids: CSAREGLADTDTQYF. The DNA for the CDR3 is TGCAGTGCTAGGGAGGGACTAGCGGACACAGATACGCAGTATTTT.

The CDR3 sequence is CASSPPRASGRRNEQFF. The CDR3 nucleotides read TGTGCCAGCAGCCCCCCCCGGGCTAGCGGGAGGCGGAATGAGCAGTTCTTC. The chain has TRBV9 and TRBJ2-1, with 11 bases that match TRBD2. CDR3 length: 17 residues. Germline CDR1 and CDR2: SGDLS and YYNGEE. Losses at the gene ends were 4 bases for V and 7 bases for J; bases not matched to a gene: 13.

This clonotype was recorded a few times. The chain recombines TRBV28 with TRBJ2-3; tentative D call: TRBD2 (6 bases). The CDR3 is 16 residues long. Germline V gives CDR1 MDHEN, CDR2 SYDVKM. Trimming took off 3 bases at V and 0 bases at J, with 13 bases between the two ends. CDR3 loop: CASSFAGGTSTDTQYF. The CDR3 DNA reads TGTGCCAGCAGTTTTGCTGGCGGGACTAGCACAGATACGCAGTATTTT. The full variable domain, with the rest looked up from reference TRBV28 and TRBJ2-3, is DVKVTQSSRYLVKRTGEKVFLECVQDMDHENMFWYRQDPGLGLRLIYFSYDVKMKEKGDIPEGYSVSREKKERFSLILESASTNQTSMYLCASSFAGGTSTDTQYFGPGTRLTVL.

This clonotype was observed a handful of times. V usage is TRBV7-9 and J usage is TRBJ2-2, with D uncertain. With 6 bases removed from V and 0 bases from J, the gap between germline ends came to 11 bases. The CDR3 covers 15 residues. Germline CDR1 SEHNR, CDR2 FQNEAQ (reference sequence). CDR3 coding DNA: TGTGCCAGCAGACGGAGAGATACGAACACCGGGGAGCTGTTTTTT. It is translated as CASRRRDTNTGELFF.

This clonotype was seen more than once but under ten times. The chain has TRBV28 and TRBJ1-1; no clear D gene. Trimming removed 6 bases at V and 6 bases at J, with 17 bases between. The CDR3 totals 14 residues. Germline assignment: CDR1 MDHEN and CDR2 SYDVKM. The CDR3 DNA reads as TGTGCCAGCAGCCCAAGGCGGGTCATACCTGAAGCTTTCTTT. This translates into CASSPRRVIPEAFF.

The V gene is TRBV6-5, the J gene TRBJ1-4, with D possibly TRBD1 on 5 matching bases. The V gene lost 4 bases and the J gene lost 5 bases, with 14 bases spanning the gap. Germline V lookup: CDR1 MNHEY, CDR2 SVGAGI. The CDR3 runs to 15 residues. The CDR3 here is CASSFYRLGNEKLFF. The CDR3, as DNA: TGTGCCAGCAGTTTTTACAGGCTCGGAAATGAAAAACTGTTTTTT.

This clonotype occurred many times. This chain joins TRBV2 and TRBJ2-1; D gene ambiguous. The CDR3 spans 15 residues. Germline V gene lookup returns CDR1 SNHLY and CDR2 FYNNEI. The ends were cut back, 4 bases at V and 0 bases at J, with 10 bases in the middle. The DNA of the CDR3 is TGTGCCAGCAGTGCTGGTCAGAGCTCCTACAATGAGCAGTTCTTC. It yields the protein CASSAGQSSYNEQFF.

This clonotype was seen many times. The chain combines TRBV9 with TRBJ1-2; D perhaps matches TRBD1 (5 bases). Germline V lookup: CDR1 SGDLS, CDR2 YYNGEE. V lost 5 bases and J 9 bases, leaving 14 bases between the germline ends. The CDR3 contains 12 residues. In nucleotides, the CDR3 is TGTGCCAGCAGGTCCTCGGTGGACAGCTACACCTTC. Translation: CASRSSVDSYTF.

The chain is built from TRBV18 and TRBJ1-2; D ambiguous. V dropped 6 bases and J dropped 9 bases, with 20 bases sitting between them. This CDR3 is 14 amino acids long. Germline loops: CDR1 KGHSH, CDR2 LQKENI. The CDR3 region is CASSPSTSFTSYTF. The DNA for the CDR3 is TGTGCCAGCTCCCCCTCCACGTCCTTTACGAGCTACACCTTC.

This clonotype was observed a few times. The chain employs TRBV7-3 and TRBJ2-5; a possible D gene is TRBD1 (5 bases). V was trimmed by 1 base and J by 4 bases, leaving 13 bases between them. The germline CDR1 and CDR2 sequences are SGHTA and FQGTGA. This CDR3 is 15 amino acids long. The CDR3 nucleotides are TGTGCCAGCAGCTTAATACGGCAGGGTGGAGAGACCCAGTACTTC. Its translation is CASSLIRQGGETQYF.

This clonotype was seen a few times. The chain employs TRBV7-8 and TRBJ1-1; D unresolved. Trimming removed 5 bases at V and 3 bases at J, with 19 bases between. The CDR3 contains 16 residues. CDR1 is SGHVS and CDR2 is FQNEAQ in the germline V gene. CDR3 sequence reads: CASSTRPQELDTEAFF. In nucleotides, the CDR3 is TGTGCCAGCAGCACCCGCCCCCAAGAGTTGGACACTGAAGCTTTCTTT. The entire variable domain, with the rest obtained from reference TRBV7-8 and TRBJ1-1, is as follows: GAGVSQSPRYKVAKRGQDVALRCDPISGHVSLFWYQQALGQGPEFLTYFQNEAQLDKSGLPSDRFFAERPEGSVSTLKIQRTQQEDSAVYLCASSTRPQELDTEAFFGQGTRLTVV.

The J gene is TRBJ2-7, the V gene TRBV7-8, with D unclear. This CDR3 is 14 amino acids long. Trimming stripped 1 base from V and 3 bases from J, with 10 bases between. In germline, CDR1 is SGHVS, CDR2 FQNEAQ. The CDR3 region is CASSLGSQYYEQYF. CDR3 nucleotide sequence: TGTGCCAGCAGCTTAGGATCACAATACTACGAGCAGTACTTC.